The clone carrying this T cell receptor beta chain was observed a handful of times. Its specificity is not known. The record originates from a study of T cells after yellow fever vaccination. Study observations and caveats: Post-booster samples contained most primary-vaccination clones (around 96% CD4, around 89% CD8).

Each CDR3 protein gets one entry after TCRdb re-called the 5' RACE reads with MiXCR. The sample has a few hundred thousand distinct CDR3 sequences, 3% to 4.5% seen once. CDR1 is MGHRA, CDR2 YSYEKL, per germline. Trimming took 0 bases from V and 0 from J; bases not matched to a gene: 3. The CDR3 contains 16 residues. The V and J genes are TRBV4-1 and TRBJ2-3; 7 bases are a match to TRBD2. Source: PBMCs, taken 5 days after the yellow fever booster vaccination. The clonotype comes from a young man who received the YFV17D yellow fever vaccine. This chain's CDR3 is CASSQDASGSTDTQYF. CDR3 DNA: TGCGCCAGCAGCCAAGATGCTAGCGGTAGCACAGATACGCAGTATTTT.